This entry is about one T cell receptor beta chain. The antigen it binds to is not known. No base-level quality is on record; no much larger clone is a single base apart. This record comes from a study of cytomegalovirus exposure and HLA in healthy donors (dated by TCRdb to between 2016 and 2019). At the level of the whole study: In an earlier analysis of fewer than 750 of the donors, about 270 Gb of sequence data and some 120 million unique TCR beta sequences from some 170 million T cells were reported. Approximately 310 gigabases of sequencing data and 70 million to 95 million unique TCR sequences made up an early release that covered 640 HLA-typed donors. The genetic ancestry cluster associated with self-reported Caucasian donors included 81% of the roughly 410 genotyped donors. The study aimed to test whether cataloging public T cell receptors could reveal signatures of past pathogen exposure. Using immunosequencing, the study profiled T cell repertoires from 550 to 750 subjects and related those repertoires to cytomegalovirus serostatus. In addition to the first cohort of around 670 subjects, a separate validation cohort of 120 different subjects was used. To predict cytomegalovirus infection status, the study combined high-throughput TCR immunosequencing, statistical association of individual TCRs with disease status, and machine learning. In a later analysis, previously published TCR beta repertoires from 670 or so donors were re-analyzed and high-resolution HLA genotyping was added so that TCR occurrence patterns could be studied. Rather than using new phenotypic data, the later analysis identified candidate immune exposures from TCR beta sequences and from how often those sequences occurred across donors. In an earlier analysis of roughly 600 of the donors, high-throughput TCR beta sequencing was used to judge whether each TCR beta V gene segment behaved as functional or pseudogenic. Donor age, sex, ethnicity and CMV serostatus were collected together with the repertoire data. In a later genetic analysis, genome-wide SNP genotypes for about three fifths of the 666 donors were used, and that subset was treated as a discovery cohort. Every repertoire in the discovery cohort had been generated on one and the same sequencing platform. HLA typing covered class I and class II loci at four-digit resolution. The number of donors typed differed by locus, with about 629-640 for A, B, C, DRB1 and DQB1, around 520 for DQA1, 600 to 610 for DPA1, and over 400 for DPB1. Four to six DR-DQ haplotypes were handled as single units for association and clustering, since linkage in the cohort was strong. Across under 500 genotyped donors of the cohort, an average of approximately 220,000 unique TCR beta nucleotide sequences per donor were sequenced, and roughly 17% of those sequences were non-productive. Here is what the overall study found, with its caveats: Most CMV-associated TCR beta chains appeared to be HLA-restricted in a later analysis, and the HLA associations seemed to be driven largely by CMV exposure. Compared with equally common non-associated chains, HLA-associated TCR beta chains in a later analysis were more clonally expanded and had lower generation probabilities. Only TCR beta chains were sequenced in this cohort, and the absence of alpha or paired-chain data limited detectable features. Because HLA typing was missing for some donors at each locus, association tests included only the typed subset. The earlier analysis of almost 600 of the donors excluded 15 to 20 rarely observed V segments, including chromosome 9 orphons, because counts were too low. For the cohort, immune exposure information was limited to CMV serostatus. A later analysis reported that several top co-occurrence clusters appeared linked to parvovirus B19, influenza, CMV and Epstein-Barr virus. Presence/absence analyses assumed roughly uniform sequencing depth across donors, an assumption that may not hold. At a false discovery rate of 0.05, a later analysis linked 16,951 TCR beta sequences to specific HLA alleles. Correlated functional status among segregating V segments might reflect linkage disequilibrium, but an unknown experimental factor could not be ruled out. In a later analysis, the rate of TCR association differed among HLA loci, with DRB1 alleles having the most associated TCRs and HLA-C alleles having the fewest. In a later genetic analysis, a missense DCLRE1C variant was associated with V-gene and J-gene trimming of TCR beta chains, and the association was replicated in an independent cohort. In vitro tests confirmed that a few of the cytomegalovirus-associated TCR beta chains recognize cytomegalovirus antigens. A further reported finding was that TCR beta sequences accurately predicted the HLA-A and HLA-B alleles for most subjects in the first cohort. In both the original and validation cohorts, the classifier was reported to diagnose cytomegalovirus status with high specificity and sensitivity. The authors suggested that the approach could potentially be extended to other disease states and immunological phenotypes. An earlier analysis of approximately 590 of the donors showed that most TCR beta V segments appeared in productive rearrangements either about 90% or about 30% of the time, which broadly matched IMGT annotations. Most TCR sequences were observed very rarely across donors, whereas some public TCRs were present in many individuals. A cluster of highly shared sequence variants was judged likely to be a technical artifact of the sequencing pipeline. The study listed 164 TCR beta chains as associated with cytomegalovirus. According to a later genetic analysis, donors in an Asian-associated ancestry cluster had fewer N-insertions in productive TCRs than the roughly 660-donor mean. Assigning TCR associations to individual alleles was difficult when HLA alleles, especially DR and DQ, strongly co-occurred.

Library preparation employed the immunoSEQ multiplex PCR assay. The multiplex PCR relied on a mix of 60 forward primers for TCR Vbeta segments and 13 reverse primers for TCR Jbeta segments. The CDR3 region of rearranged TCR beta genes was amplified from genomic DNA by a multiplex PCR assay. On the Illumina HiSeq System, the amplified TCR beta libraries were sequenced as 87-base-pair reads. Per the source publication's procedure: A later analysis tallied around 87 million unique TCR beta chains across the 666 repertoires, and some 12 million of those chains were shared by two or more donors. To remove PCR and sequencing errors, raw reads were error-corrected and collapsed into unique sequences using a nearest-neighbor algorithm that merged closely related sequences. CDR3 sequences were aligned to IMGT reference sequences to assign V, D and J gene segments. For a sequence to be retained, at least a six-nucleotide match to both a V gene segment and a J gene segment was required. Rearrangements were classified as productive when the CDR3 lacked stop codons and remained in frame with V and J, and all other rearrangements were classified as non-productive. Following IMGT convention, CDR3 was defined as the stretch from the second conserved V-encoded cysteine up to the conserved J-encoded phenylalanine. Sequences without an unambiguous match to a single V gene segment were excluded from the earlier analysis of over 500 of the donors. In an earlier analysis of around 600 of the donors, V segments were called functional above 56.7% productive rearrangements and were called segregating when the between-donor standard deviation exceeded 5%. A statistical classification framework was built for diagnosing cytomegalovirus status from the catalog of TCR beta chain sequences. V and J gene assignment, in a later analysis, came from comparing TCR nucleotide sequences with IMGT/GENE-DB human TR gene sequences. The TCRdist pipeline was used in a later analysis to assign CDR3 sequences and most-parsimonious VDJ recombination scenarios. In a later analysis, every TCR beta chain was defined by the combination of its CDR3 amino acid sequence and its V-gene family, and reads without a unique V-gene family were dropped. As a way to deal with suspected cross-contamination and a sequencing artifact, a later analysis dropped 450 to 600 nucleotide sequences that were highly shared and had low generation probability. In a later analysis, a clonal expansion index for each public chain was calculated from normalized within-repertoire ranks of inferred template counts. In a later analysis, generation probabilities were computed using a VDJ recombination model fitted to out-of-frame rearrangements, and the results were checked against IGoR. In a later analysis, hypergeometric tests were used to score TCR-TCR, TCR-HLA and TCR-CMV co-occurrence, with a repertoire-size bias correction applied to TCR pairs. A later analysis estimated false discovery rates by permuting HLA or CMV assignments 20 times. In a later analysis, co-occurring TCRs were grouped using DBSCAN, and TCRdist sequence similarity was added for clustering within HLA-allele-positive subsets. Repertoires with fewer than 30,000 or more than 120,000 public chains, plus five repertoires with anomalous nucleotide sharing, were excluded from co-occurrence clustering. In its TCRdb copy, this immuneACCESS table keeps in-frame sequences only and misses some clones. Where compared with another copy, unresolved V genes explain less than half of these, and the others have no known cause. D and trimming were read from the DNA, whereas the V and J calls and clone size are those reported in that table. The sample table contains about 150,000 clones; only one count was recorded for more than 60% of them. The biggest ten clones account for approximately 4% of the sample.

The cohort was made up of 650 to 700 healthy bone marrow donors. All cohort members were sampled while nominally healthy, although unrecorded immune exposures were likely present. The donor was CMV seronegative and belonged to the group of around 350 seronegative cohort members. A peripheral blood sample was provided by each donor, and peripheral blood mononuclear cells were used for TCR beta sequencing. The Qiagen DNeasy Blood Extraction Kit was used to extract genomic DNA from the blood cell samples. The TCR originated in a woman between 40 and 50 years old in good health and CMV-seronegative. Sequencing was done on a sample of PBMCs.

The encoded CDR3 is CAIKQGADQPQHF. The nucleotides are TGTGCCATCAAACAGGGGGCTGATCAGCCCCAGCATTTT. This receptor chain uses TRBV10-3 and TRBJ1-5; the central 9 bases match TRBD1. Its CDR3 holds 13 amino acids, cysteine through phenylalanine. Only the CDR3 DNA stays, 39 bases, in frame from base 1. V is cut back by 7 bases and J by 5 bases, with 3 bases in the junction unmatched. Sequences ENHRY (CDR1) and SYGVKD (CDR2) are obtained from the germline V gene.